This T cell receptor (beta chain) was sequenced for a study of T-cell memory formation after mild COVID-19. Libraries for TCRalpha and TCRbeta carried sample barcodes and unique molecular identifiers via 5'RACE. A single record per CDR3 protein comes from TCRdb applying MiXCR to the 5' RACE reads. The profile shows a few hundred thousand distinct CDR3 sequences, roughly 15% of them singletons. Trimming shortened V by 6 bases and J by 5 bases, and 21 bases separated the two germline ends. The length of the CDR3 is 16 residues. The germline V gene has CDR1 KGHSH and CDR2 LQKENI. The clonotype was recovered from a man younger than 35 who had mild COVID-19 (a few samples of this study predate the infection). Cell type and time point are not known. The material sequenced was PBMCs or a T cell subset sorted from them (not recorded which). J is TRBJ2-3 and V is TRBV18; D remains unclear. This CDR3 is CASSQASLGPGDTQYF. Written as DNA, the CDR3 is TGTGCCAGCTCGCAAGCCTCCCTAGGCCCTGGAGATACGCAGTATTTT.